This T cell receptor beta chain was documented in a study of blood T cells in healthy people across ages (dated by TCRdb to the mid-2010s). About the study as a whole: In model experiments, template switching captured about one uniquely barcoded TCR beta cDNA molecule for every two T cells. Two additional independent replicas of 1 million unique cDNA reads from the same blood draw were analyzed for two donors (one aged 18 to 30 and one aged 80 or older). Four age groups were formed from the donors: young (average approximately 15 years), middle-aged (approximately 39), aged (under 70) and long-lived (roughly 81). Using deep sequencing normalized with unique cDNA molecular identifiers, the study measured how TCR beta repertoire diversity changes with age. Donors of different ages were randomly distributed across sequencing lanes to avoid experimental bias. Findings and caveats that apply to the study as a whole: Donor CMV infection status was unknown, potentially confounding age-related changes in expanded clonotypes. The percentage of naive T cells measured by flow cytometry correlated strongly with observed TCR beta diversity. Estimates of total diversity based on one million sequenced T cells were regarded as lower bounds and as underestimates. Conclusive comparison of naive and antigen-experienced compartments was prevented by the profiling of bulk unsorted PBMCs. Compared with the aged group, the long-lived group had more naive CD4+ T cells, fewer expanded clones and increased TCR diversity, suggesting age selection. Observed TCR beta diversity per million T cells fell roughly linearly with age, and a significant reduction was already apparent by age around 40.

The 39 donors, aged 6 to 90 years, were systemically healthy Caucasian individuals from Russia. Around 10 milliliters of peripheral blood were drawn from each donor into EDTA-treated Vacutainer tubes. Ficoll-Paque density-gradient centrifugation was used to isolate PBMCs, with at least 6.5 million per sample. Trizol reagent was used to extract total RNA from the PBMCs, yielding at least 6 micrograms per sample. For every donor, an aliquot of PBMCs went through flow cytometry to measure the percentages of naive CD45RAhigh/CD27high T cells. V is shortened by 2 bases, J by 5 bases, and the region joining them spans 12 bases. As encoded in the germline V gene (reference sequence), CDR1 is DFQATT while CDR2 is SNEGSKA. From the cysteine up to the phenylalanine, the CDR3 has a length of 13 residues. The kept DNA is CDR3 alone, 39 bases in frame from the first base. Library generation was performed with 5' RACE. Instrument used: Illumina HiSeq 2500. A second PCR of roughly 7 to 11 cycles was performed with a sample-barcoded 5' primer and a J-beta primer mix. A template-switch 5' adaptor carrying 12 random nucleotides introduced a unique molecular identifier onto each TCR beta cDNA molecule. Each sample yielded at least 2.5 million CDR3-containing paired-end reads. First-strand cDNA was synthesized from all RNA with the Mint cDNA synthesis kit, primed by a TRBC-specific oligonucleotide. All cDNA was treated with uracil-DNA glycosylase and then went through a first 18-cycle PCR with the universal primers M1SS and BC2_uni_R. As for the original processing: Each sample was normalized by randomly selecting 1 million high-quality reads, each carrying a distinct molecular identifier. Instead of being binned into consensus sequences, reads with shared molecular identifiers were discarded. MiTCR, run with a Q25 quality threshold and the strictest error-elimination algorithm, handled CDR3 identification, clonotype clustering and error correction. Lower-bound total TCR beta diversity was estimated with a nonparametric unseen species model using Euler transformation. Through fastp at Q25 and MiXCR, TCRdb rebuilt clones from the public reads, retaining in-frame beta chains. Rows are unified per CDR3 protein, each entry keeping the most common DNA and genes. The V and J calls and clone size come from TCRdb's table, not from the authors' own analysis. The sample records roughly 800,000 distinct CDR3 sequences, 55% to 70% of which are singletons. The ten largest make up approximately 21% of the sample.

This clonotype has only a few counts. Its antigen has not been determined. No base quality information exists; no much larger clone differs at one position. The chain is made from TRBV20-1 and TRBJ2-5; the D gene is perhaps TRBD1 or TRBD2, as each covers 6 bases. This TCR derives from a man younger than 45 in good health. The material sequenced was blood. CDR3 protein: CSARIGGWETQYF. The DNA sequence is given as TGCAGTGCTAGAATAGGGGGGTGGGAGACCCAGTACTTC.